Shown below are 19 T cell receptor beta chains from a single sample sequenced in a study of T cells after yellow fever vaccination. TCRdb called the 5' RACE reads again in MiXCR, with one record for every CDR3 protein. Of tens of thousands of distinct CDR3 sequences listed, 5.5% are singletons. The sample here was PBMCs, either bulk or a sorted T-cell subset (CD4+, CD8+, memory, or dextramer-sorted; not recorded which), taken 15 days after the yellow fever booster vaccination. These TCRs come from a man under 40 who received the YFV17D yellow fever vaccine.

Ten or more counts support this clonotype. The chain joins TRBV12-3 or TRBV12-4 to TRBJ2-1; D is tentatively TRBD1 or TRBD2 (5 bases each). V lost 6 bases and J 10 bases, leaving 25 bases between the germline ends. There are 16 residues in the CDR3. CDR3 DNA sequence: TGTGCCAGCAGACCCCGGGGCGGCGCGGATTTTGGGGAGCAGTTCTTC. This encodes CASRPRGGADFGEQFF.

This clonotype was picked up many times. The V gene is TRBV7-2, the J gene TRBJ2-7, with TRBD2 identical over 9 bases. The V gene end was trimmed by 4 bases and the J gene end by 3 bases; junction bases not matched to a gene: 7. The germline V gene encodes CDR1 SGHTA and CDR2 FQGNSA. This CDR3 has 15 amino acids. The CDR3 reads CASSSYGTSSYEQYF. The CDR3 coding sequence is TGTGCCAGCAGCTCCTATGGGACTAGCAGCTACGAGCAGTACTTC. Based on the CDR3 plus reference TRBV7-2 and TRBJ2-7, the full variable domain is GAGVSQSPSNKVTEKGKDVELRCDPISGHTALYWYRQSLGQGLEFLIYFQGNSAPDKSGLPSDRFSAERTGGSVSTLTIQRTQQEDSAVYLCASSSYGTSSYEQYFGPGTRLTVT.

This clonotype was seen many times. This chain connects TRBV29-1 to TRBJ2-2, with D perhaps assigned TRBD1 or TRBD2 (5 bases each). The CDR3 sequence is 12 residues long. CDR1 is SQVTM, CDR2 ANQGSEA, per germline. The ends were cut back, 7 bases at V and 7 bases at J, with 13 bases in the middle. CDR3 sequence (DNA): TGCAGCGCTCTCGGGGCGGACGGGGAGCTGTTTTTT. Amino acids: CSALGADGELFF.

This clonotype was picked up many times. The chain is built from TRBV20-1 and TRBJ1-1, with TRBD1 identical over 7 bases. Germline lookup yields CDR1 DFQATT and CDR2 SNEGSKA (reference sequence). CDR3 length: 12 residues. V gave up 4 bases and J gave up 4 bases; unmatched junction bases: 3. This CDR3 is CSAKGQLTEAFF. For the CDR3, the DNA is TGCAGTGCTAAGGGACAGCTCACTGAAGCTTTCTTT.

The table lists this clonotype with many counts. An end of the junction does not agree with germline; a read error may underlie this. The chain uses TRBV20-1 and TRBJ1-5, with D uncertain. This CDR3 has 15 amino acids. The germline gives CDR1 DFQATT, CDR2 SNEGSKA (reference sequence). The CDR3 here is CSARELGNSNQPQHF. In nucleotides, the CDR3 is TGCAGTGCTCGAGAGCTCGGTAATAGCAATCAGCCCCAGCATTTT.

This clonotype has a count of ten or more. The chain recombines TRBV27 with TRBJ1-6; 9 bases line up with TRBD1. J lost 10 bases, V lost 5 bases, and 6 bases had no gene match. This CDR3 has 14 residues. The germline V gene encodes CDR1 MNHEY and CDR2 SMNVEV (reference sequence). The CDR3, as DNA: TGTGCCAGCAGTCCGGGACAGGGCCGGTCACCCCTCCACTTT. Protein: CASSPGQGRSPLHF.

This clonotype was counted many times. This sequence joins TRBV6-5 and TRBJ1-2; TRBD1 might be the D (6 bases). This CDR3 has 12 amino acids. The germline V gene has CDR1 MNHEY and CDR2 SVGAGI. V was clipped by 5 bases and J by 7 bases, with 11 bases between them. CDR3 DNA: TGTGCCAGCAGTCAGGGGCCCCTTGGCTACACCTTC. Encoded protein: CASSQGPLGYTF.

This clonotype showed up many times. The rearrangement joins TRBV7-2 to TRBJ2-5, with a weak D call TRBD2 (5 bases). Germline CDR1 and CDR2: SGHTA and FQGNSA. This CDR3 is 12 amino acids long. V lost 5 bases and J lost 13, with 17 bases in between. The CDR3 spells CASSPGGRNMYF. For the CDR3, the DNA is TGTGCCAGCAGCCCGGGCGGGCGAAATATGTACTTC.

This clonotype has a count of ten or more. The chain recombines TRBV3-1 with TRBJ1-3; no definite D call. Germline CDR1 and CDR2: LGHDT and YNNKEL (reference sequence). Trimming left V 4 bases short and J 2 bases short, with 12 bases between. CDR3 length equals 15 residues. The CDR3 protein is CASSPPGRAGNTIYF. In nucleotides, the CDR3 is TGTGCCAGCAGCCCCCCTGGGAGGGCTGGAAACACCATATATTTT.

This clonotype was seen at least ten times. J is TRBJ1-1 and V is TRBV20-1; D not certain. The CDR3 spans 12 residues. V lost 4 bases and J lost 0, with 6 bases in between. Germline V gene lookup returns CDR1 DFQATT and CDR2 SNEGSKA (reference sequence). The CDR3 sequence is CSAILMNTEAFF. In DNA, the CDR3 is TGCAGTGCTATACTGATGAACACTGAAGCTTTCTTT.

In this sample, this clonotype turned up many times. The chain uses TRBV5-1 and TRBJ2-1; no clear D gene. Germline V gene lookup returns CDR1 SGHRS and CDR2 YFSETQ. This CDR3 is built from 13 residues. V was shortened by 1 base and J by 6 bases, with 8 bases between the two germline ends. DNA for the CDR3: TGCGCCAGCAGCTTGCGGGTCAGCAATGAGCAGTTCTTC. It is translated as CASSLRVSNEQFF. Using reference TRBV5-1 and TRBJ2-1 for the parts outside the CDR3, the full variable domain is KAGVTQTPRYLIKTRGQQVTLSCSPISGHRSVSWYQQTPGQGLQFLFEYFSETQRNKGNFPGRFSGRQFSNSRSEMNVSTLELGDSALYLCASSLRVSNEQFFGPGTRLTVL.

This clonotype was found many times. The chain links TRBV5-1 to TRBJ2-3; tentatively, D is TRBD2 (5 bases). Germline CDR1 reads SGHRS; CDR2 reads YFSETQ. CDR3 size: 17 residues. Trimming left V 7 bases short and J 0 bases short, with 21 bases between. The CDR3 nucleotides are TGCGCCAGCGGAACACCGGGGTCAGCGGAAAGCACAGATACGCAGTATTTT. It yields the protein CASGTPGSAESTDTQYF.

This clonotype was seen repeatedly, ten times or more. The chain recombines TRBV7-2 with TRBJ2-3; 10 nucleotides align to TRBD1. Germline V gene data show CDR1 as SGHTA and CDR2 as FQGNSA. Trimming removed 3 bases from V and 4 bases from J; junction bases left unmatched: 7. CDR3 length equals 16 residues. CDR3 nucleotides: TGTGCCAGCAGCTTGGCCGGGACAGGGGCTGCAGATACGCAGTATTTT. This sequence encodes CASSLAGTGAADTQYF.

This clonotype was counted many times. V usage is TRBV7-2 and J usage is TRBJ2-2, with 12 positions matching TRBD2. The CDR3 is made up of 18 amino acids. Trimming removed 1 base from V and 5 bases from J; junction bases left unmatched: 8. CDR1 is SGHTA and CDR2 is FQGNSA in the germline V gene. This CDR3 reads CASSLVRLAGGGTGELFF. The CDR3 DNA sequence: TGTGCCAGCAGCTTAGTGCGGCTAGCGGGAGGGGGAACCGGGGAGCTGTTTTTT. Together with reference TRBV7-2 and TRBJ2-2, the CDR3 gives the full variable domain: GAGVSQSPSNKVTEKGKDVELRCDPISGHTALYWYRQSLGQGLEFLIYFQGNSAPDKSGLPSDRFSAERTGGSVSTLTIQRTQQEDSAVYLCASSLVRLAGGGTGELFFGEGSRLTVL.

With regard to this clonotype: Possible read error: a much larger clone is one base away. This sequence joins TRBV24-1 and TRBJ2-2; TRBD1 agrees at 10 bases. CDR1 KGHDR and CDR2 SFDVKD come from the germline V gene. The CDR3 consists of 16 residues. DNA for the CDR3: TGTGTCACCAGTGATTCGGGACAGGGGATATCCGGGGAGCTGTTTTTT. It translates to CVTSDSGQGISGELFF.

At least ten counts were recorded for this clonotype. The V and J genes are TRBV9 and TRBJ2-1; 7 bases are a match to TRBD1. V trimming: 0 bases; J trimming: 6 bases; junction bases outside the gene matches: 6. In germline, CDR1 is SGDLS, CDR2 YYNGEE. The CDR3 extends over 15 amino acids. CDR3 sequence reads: CASSVEAQGFNEQFF. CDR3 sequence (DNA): TGTGCCAGCAGCGTAGAGGCACAGGGGTTCAATGAGCAGTTCTTC.

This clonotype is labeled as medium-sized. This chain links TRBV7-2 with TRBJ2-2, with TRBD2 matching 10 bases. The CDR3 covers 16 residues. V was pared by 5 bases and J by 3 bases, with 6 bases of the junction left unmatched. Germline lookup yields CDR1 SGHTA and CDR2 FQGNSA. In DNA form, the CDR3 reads TGTGCCAGCAGCACCGGGACTAGCGCTCACACCGGGGAGCTGTTTTTT. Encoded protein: CASSTGTSAHTGELFF.

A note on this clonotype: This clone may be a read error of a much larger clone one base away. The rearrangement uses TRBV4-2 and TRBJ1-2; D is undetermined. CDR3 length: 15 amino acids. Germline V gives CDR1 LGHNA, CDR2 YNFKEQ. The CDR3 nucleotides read TGTGCCAGCAGGCCTGGATCCAACAGTAACTATGGCTTCACCTTC. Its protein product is CASRPGSNSNYGFTF.

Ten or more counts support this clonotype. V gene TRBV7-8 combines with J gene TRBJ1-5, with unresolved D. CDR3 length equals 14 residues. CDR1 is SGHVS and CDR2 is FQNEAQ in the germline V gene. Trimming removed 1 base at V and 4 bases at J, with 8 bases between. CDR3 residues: CASSLVTANQPQHF. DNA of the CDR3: TGTGCCAGCAGCTTAGTAACAGCTAATCAGCCCCAGCATTTT.